This T cell receptor (beta chain) comes out of a study of metastatic and nonmetastatic thyroid tumors. Before thyroid surgery, none of the patients had received any treatment. Many counts were recorded for this clone. V shed 4 bases and J 6 bases; nucleotides not matched to a gene: 8. The V gene's germline CDR1 is LGHNT and CDR2 FRNRAP. CDR3 length: 14 amino acids. TCRdb re-called the PCR reads via MiXCR. The sample lists about 70,000 clones; 18% were seen once. This clonotype originated in a female donor with papillary thyroid cancer or a benign thyroid nodule (not recorded which). Some clones in this sample may be carry-over from other donors' samples. Sequenced material: blood. The chain links TRBV12-5 to TRBJ1-2; 7 bases are a match to TRBD1. Here the CDR3 reads CASGSGGTGHGYTF. CDR3 DNA: TGTGCTAGTGGTTCAGGGGGAACGGGCCATGGCTACACCTTC.